The 13 T cell receptor beta chains below were found in one sample sequenced in a study of T cell repertoires in cytomegalovirus infection. Each CDR3 protein gets one entry after TCRdb re-called the reads with MiXCR. The sample includes about 300,000 distinct CDR3 sequences, around 9.6% of them seen just once. The sequenced sample consisted of PBMCs. These receptors were collected from a human donor in good health (CMV status not recorded). Some clones in this sample may be carry-over from other donors' samples.

DNA of the CDR3: TGCAGCGCCGAGGGGGGGCAAGACTATGGCTACACCTTC. It specifies CSAEGGQDYGYTF. The chain couples TRBV29-1 to TRBJ1-2; D might be TRBD1 (6 bases). The V gene's germline CDR1 is SQVTM and CDR2 ANQGSEA. V was shortened by 7 bases and J by 3 bases, with 15 bases between the two germline ends. This CDR3 region has 13 residues.

This clonotype came up many times. The V and J genes are TRBV2 and TRBJ1-6, with D uncertain. The CDR3 runs 14 residues. V was trimmed by 1 base and J by 6 bases, leaving 7 bases between them. Germline lookup yields CDR1 SNHLY and CDR2 FYNNEI. The chain's CDR3 is CASSEGNRNSPLHF. The DNA of the CDR3 is TGTGCCAGCAGTGAAGGGAATCGTAATTCACCCCTCCACTTT.

This clonotype was observed at least ten times. The J gene is TRBJ2-2, the V gene TRBV7-2; D remains unclear. Trimming removed 5 bases from V and 7 bases from J, with 5 bases in between. From germline, CDR1 is SGHTA and CDR2 FQGNSA. The CDR3 consists of 11 residues. The CDR3 DNA follows: TGTGCCAGCAGCCCCCTCGGGGAGCTGTTTTTT. This encodes CASSPLGELFF.

This clonotype was detected ten times or more. The chain has TRBV4-1 and TRBJ2-7; 10 nucleotides line up with TRBD2. Germline V lookup: CDR1 MGHRA, CDR2 YSYEKL. V dropped 5 bases and J dropped 1; count of bases not matched to a gene: 5. The CDR3 contains 15 residues. CDR3 bases: TGCGCCAGCAGCAAAGGGGGACTAGCGTCCTACGAGCAGTACTTC. This translates into CASSKGGLASYEQYF.

This clonotype came up a few times. The chain employs TRBV4-2 and TRBJ1-1, with D uncertain. The CDR3 contains 15 residues. Germline CDR1 and CDR2: LGHNA and YNFKEQ. Trimming took 0 bases from V and 1 from J, leaving 9 bases between them. CDR3 residues: CASSQDIVKNTEAFF. The CDR3 DNA reads as TGTGCCAGCAGCCAAGATATTGTGAAGAACACTGAAGCTTTCTTT.

The table lists this clonotype with a few counts. This sequence joins TRBV20-1 and TRBJ2-7, with TRBD2 matching 9 bases. V was clipped by 6 bases and J by 5 bases; unmatched bases: 11. Germline loops: CDR1 DFQATT, CDR2 SNEGSKA (reference sequence). The length of the CDR3 is 14 residues. CDR3 nucleotide sequence: TGCAGTGCCGTAGCGGGAGAACAGGGCCACGAGCAGTACTTC. Protein: CSAVAGEQGHEQYF.

This clonotype showed up many times. The chain uses TRBV28 and TRBJ1-5; D might be TRBD1 (5 bases). Germline CDR1 is MDHEN and CDR2 is SYDVKM. V dropped 6 bases and J dropped 3 bases, with 15 bases sitting between them. The CDR3 contains 15 residues. CDR3 nucleotide sequence: TGTGCCAGCAGGGGACCGTCAATACTCAATCAGCCCCAGCATTTT. Amino acids: CASRGPSILNQPQHF.

This clonotype was counted at least ten times. The rearrangement joins TRBV27 to TRBJ1-2; D might be TRBD1 (5 bases). V lost 3 bases and J 3 bases, leaving 17 bases between the germline ends. The CDR3 runs to 16 residues. CDR1 and CDR2 from the germline V gene are MNHEY and SMNVEV (reference sequence). CDR3 sequence reads: CASSLKAGLLHYGYTF. The CDR3 DNA is TGTGCCAGCAGTTTGAAGGCAGGGCTTCTACACTATGGCTACACCTTC.

In this sample, this clonotype turned up many times. CDR3 sequence reads: CASSPSQGRNQPQHF. The CDR3 region has the DNA TGTGCCAGCAGCCCCTCGCAGGGGAGAAATCAGCCCCAGCATTTT. This chain joins TRBV5-4 and TRBJ1-5, with TRBD1 as a possible D gene (6 bases). The CDR3 consists of 15 residues. With 4 bases removed from V and 4 bases from J, the gap between germline ends came to 15 bases. Germline CDR1 SGHNT, CDR2 YYREEE (reference sequence).

This clonotype appeared many times. The chain carries TRBV5-1 and TRBJ1-2; 8 positions agree with TRBD1. The V segment lost 3 bases and the J segment 0 bases; nucleotides outside the gene matches: 1. This CDR3 contains 14 residues. Per germline, CDR1 SGHRS and CDR2 YFSETQ. CDR3 bases: TGCGCCAGCAGCTGGGGACAGGCTAACTATGGCTACACCTTC. Translated, it gives CASSWGQANYGYTF.

This clonotype was counted many times. The chain employs TRBV7-2 and TRBJ2-1; 9 nucleotides match TRBD2. The J segment lost 7 bases and the V segment lost 4 bases, leaving 8 bases of the junction unmatched. Germline lookup yields CDR1 SGHTA and CDR2 FQGNSA. The CDR3 contains 15 residues. The chain's CDR3 is CASSSRGGLGNEQFF. For the CDR3, the DNA is TGTGCCAGCAGCTCGCGGGGGGGTTTGGGAAATGAGCAGTTCTTC.

In this sample, this clonotype turned up many times. The chain joins TRBV7-9 to TRBJ1-1; D call uncertain. The CDR3 length is 13 residues. Germline CDR1 SEHNR, CDR2 FQNEAQ (reference sequence). The V and J ends lost 5 bases and 10 bases respectively, with 17 bases between them. The CDR3 protein is CASSPMSKTRAFF. CDR3 sequence (DNA): TGTGCCAGCAGCCCCATGAGTAAGACACGAGCTTTCTTT.

There are many counts of this clonotype. V is TRBV20-1 and J is TRBJ2-7, with TRBD1 as a possible D gene (6 bases). The CDR3 consists of 11 residues. V dropped 5 bases and J dropped 2 bases, with 7 bases sitting between them. Germline CDR1 and CDR2: DFQATT and SNEGSKA (reference sequence). The CDR3, as DNA: TGCAGTGCTCACAGGGCCTACGAGCAGTACGTC. This gives the protein CSAHRAYEQYV.